This T cell receptor (beta chain) came from a study of cytomegalovirus exposure and HLA in healthy donors. Donors were drawn from the approximately 120-subject validation cohort, separate from the roughly 610-subject first cohort. Overall study findings and caveats: In the roughly 130 validation repertoires, a later analysis found that first-cohort TCR clusters tended to co-occur.

This clone was detected once. Its specificity is unknown. The table came from immunoSEQ multiplex PCR; TCRdb's copy has only in-frame clones and leaves some out. The repertoire consists of more than 95,000 clones, with roughly 86% occurring once and the leading ten covering roughly 4.2%. The receptor's source is a woman between 18 and 29 years old in good health and CMV-seropositive. The sample was PBMCs.

CDR3 region: CASSVGTATNEKLFF. As DNA, the CDR3 is TGTGCCAGCAGCGTAGGAACAGCAACTAATGAAAAACTGTTTTTT. The genes are TRBV9 and TRBJ1-4, with unresolved D. The V gene's germline CDR1 is SGDLS and CDR2 YYNGEE. V lost 0 bases to trimming and J lost 0 bases, with 6 bases between them. The CDR3 spans 15 residues. Full variable domain (missing parts from reference TRBV9 and TRBJ1-4): DSGVTQTPKHLITATGQRVTLRCSPRSGDLSVYWYQQSLDQGLQFLIQYYNGEERAKGNILERFSAQQFPDLHSELNLSSLELGDSALYFCASSVGTATNEKLFFGSGTQLSVL.